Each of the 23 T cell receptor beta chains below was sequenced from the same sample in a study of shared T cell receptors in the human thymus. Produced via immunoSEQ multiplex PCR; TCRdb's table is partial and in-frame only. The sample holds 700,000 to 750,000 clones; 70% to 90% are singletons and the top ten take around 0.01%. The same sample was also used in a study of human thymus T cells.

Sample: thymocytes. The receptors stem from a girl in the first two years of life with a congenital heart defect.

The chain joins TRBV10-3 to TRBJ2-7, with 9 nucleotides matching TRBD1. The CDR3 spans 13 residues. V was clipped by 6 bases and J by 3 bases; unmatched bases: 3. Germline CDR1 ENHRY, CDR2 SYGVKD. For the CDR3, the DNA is TGTGCCATCAGGCGACAGGGGGACTACGAGCAGTACTTC. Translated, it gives CAIRRQGDYEQYF.

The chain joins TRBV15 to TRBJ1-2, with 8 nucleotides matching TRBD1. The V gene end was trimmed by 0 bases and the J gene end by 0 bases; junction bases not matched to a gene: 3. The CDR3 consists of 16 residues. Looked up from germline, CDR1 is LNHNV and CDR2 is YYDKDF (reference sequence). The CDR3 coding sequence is TGTGCCACCAGCAGAGATACAGGGGGTTCTAACTATGGCTACACCTTC. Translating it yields CATSRDTGGSNYGYTF.

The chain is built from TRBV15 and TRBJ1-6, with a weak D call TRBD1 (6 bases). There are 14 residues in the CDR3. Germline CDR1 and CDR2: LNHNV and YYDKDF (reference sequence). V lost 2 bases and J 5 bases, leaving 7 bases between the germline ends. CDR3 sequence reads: CATSRRQDNSPLHF. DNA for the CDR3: TGTGCCACCAGCAGAAGACAGGATAATTCACCCCTCCACTTT.

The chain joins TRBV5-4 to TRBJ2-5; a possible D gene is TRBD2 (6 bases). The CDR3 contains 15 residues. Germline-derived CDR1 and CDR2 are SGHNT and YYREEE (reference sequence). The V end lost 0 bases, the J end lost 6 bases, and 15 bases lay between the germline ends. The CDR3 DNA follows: TGTGCCAGCAGCTTGGGTCCCGCTGGGGGGAAGACCCAGTACTTC. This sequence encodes CASSLGPAGGKTQYF.

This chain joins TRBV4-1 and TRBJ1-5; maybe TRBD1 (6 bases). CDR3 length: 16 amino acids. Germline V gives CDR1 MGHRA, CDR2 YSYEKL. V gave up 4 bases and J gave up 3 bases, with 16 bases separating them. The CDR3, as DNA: TGCGCCAGCAGCCCCCGCGTCGGACAGCTCAATCAGCCCCAGCATTTT. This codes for CASSPRVGQLNQPQHF.

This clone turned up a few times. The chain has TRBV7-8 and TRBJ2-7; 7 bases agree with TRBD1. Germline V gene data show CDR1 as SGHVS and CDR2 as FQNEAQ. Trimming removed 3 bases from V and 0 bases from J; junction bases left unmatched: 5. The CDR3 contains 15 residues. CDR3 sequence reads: CASSLTGNPSYEQYF. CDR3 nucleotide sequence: TGTGCCAGCAGCTTGACAGGGAATCCCTCCTACGAGCAGTACTTC.

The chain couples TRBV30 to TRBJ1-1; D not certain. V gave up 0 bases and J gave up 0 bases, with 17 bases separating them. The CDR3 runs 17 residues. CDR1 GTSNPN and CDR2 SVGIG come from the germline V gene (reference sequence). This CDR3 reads CAWSVGRIRGLNTEAFF. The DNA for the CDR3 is TGTGCCTGGAGTGTGGGTCGGATCCGCGGGTTGAACACTGAAGCTTTCTTT. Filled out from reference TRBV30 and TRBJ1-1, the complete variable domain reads SQTIHQWPATLVQPVGSPLSLECTVEGTSNPNLYWYRQAAGRGLQLLFYSVGIGQISSEVPQNLSASRPQDRQFILSSKKLLLSDSGFYLCAWSVGRIRGLNTEAFFGQGTRLTVV.

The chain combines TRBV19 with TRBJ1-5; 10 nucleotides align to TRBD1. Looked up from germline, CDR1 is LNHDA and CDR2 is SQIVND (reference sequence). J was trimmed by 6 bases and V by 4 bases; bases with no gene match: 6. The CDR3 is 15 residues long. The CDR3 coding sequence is TGTGCCAGTAGTACAGACAGGGGGCAAGGTCAGCCCCAGCATTTT. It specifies CASSTDRGQGQPQHF.

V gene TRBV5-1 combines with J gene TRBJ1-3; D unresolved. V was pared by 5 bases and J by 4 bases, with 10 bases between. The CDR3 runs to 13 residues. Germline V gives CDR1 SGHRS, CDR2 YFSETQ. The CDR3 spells CASRVRLGNTIYF. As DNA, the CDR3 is TGCGCCAGCAGGGTGCGGCTAGGAAACACCATATATTTT.

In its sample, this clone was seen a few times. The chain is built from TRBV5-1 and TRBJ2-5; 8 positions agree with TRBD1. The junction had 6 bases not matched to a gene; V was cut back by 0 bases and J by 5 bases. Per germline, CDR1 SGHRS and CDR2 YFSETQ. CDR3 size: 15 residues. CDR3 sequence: CASSLGTGRSETQYF. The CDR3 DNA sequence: TGCGCCAGCAGCTTGGGGACAGGGAGGTCGGAGACCCAGTACTTC.

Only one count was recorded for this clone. In DNA form, the CDR3 reads TGTGCCAGCAGCTTGGGACTAGCGGCTTACAATGAGCAGTTCTTC. The encoded protein is CASSLGLAAYNEQFF. The chain links TRBV5-6 to TRBJ2-1; 9 positions agree with TRBD2. V trimming: 0 bases; J trimming: 4 bases; junction bases outside the gene matches: 2. Germline V gene lookup returns CDR1 SGHDT and CDR2 YYEEEE. The CDR3 loop spans 15 amino acids.

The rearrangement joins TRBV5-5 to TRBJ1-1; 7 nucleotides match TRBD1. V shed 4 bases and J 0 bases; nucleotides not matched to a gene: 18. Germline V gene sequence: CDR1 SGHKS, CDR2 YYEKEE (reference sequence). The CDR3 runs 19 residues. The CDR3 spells CASSPQGTAAMFLNTEAFF. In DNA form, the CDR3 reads TGTGCCAGCAGCCCCCAAGGGACAGCCGCGATGTTTTTGAACACTGAAGCTTTCTTT.

The CDR3 region has the DNA TGTGCCAGCGGGACAGGGGGTCTTGCCGGGGAGCTGTTTTTT. It specifies CASGTGGLAGELFF. The chain has TRBV2 and TRBJ2-2, with 11 bases lining up with TRBD1. Per germline, CDR1 SNHLY and CDR2 FYNNEI. Germline trimming cut 8 bases from V and 6 bases from J; bases unmatched to any gene: 5. CDR3 size: 14 residues.

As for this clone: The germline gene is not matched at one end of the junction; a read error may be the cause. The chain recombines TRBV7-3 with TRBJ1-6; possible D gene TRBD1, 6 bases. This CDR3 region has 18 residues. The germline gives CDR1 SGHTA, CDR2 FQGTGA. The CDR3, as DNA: TGTGCCAGCAGCCTAACAGGACAGCACAGCTCCTATAATTCACCCCTCCACTTT. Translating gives CASSLTGQHSSYNSPLHF.

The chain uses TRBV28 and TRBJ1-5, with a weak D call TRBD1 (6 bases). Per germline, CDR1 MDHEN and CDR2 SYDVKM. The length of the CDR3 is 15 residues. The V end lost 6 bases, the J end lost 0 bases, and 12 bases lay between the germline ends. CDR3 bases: TGTGCCAGCAGCCTACGACAGGATAGCAATCAGCCCCAGCATTTT. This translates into CASSLRQDSNQPQHF.

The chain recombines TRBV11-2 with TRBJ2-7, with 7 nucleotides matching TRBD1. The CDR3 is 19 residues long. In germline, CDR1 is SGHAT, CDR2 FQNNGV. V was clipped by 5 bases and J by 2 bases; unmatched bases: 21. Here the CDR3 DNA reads TGTGCCAGCAGCCCCGAACGTAATCTAGGGACAGTGGATACCTACGAGCAGTACTTC. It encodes CASSPERNLGTVDTYEQYF.

Written as DNA, the CDR3 is TGTGCCAGCAGTGAAATAGGGGGATTCAATCAGCCCCAGCATTTT. This encodes CASSEIGGFNQPQHF. This sequence joins TRBV6-4 and TRBJ1-5, with TRBD1 as a possible D gene (6 bases). Trimming removed 3 bases from V and 3 bases from J, with 12 bases in between. The CDR3 totals 15 residues. CDR1 is MRHNA and CDR2 is SNTAGT in the germline V gene.

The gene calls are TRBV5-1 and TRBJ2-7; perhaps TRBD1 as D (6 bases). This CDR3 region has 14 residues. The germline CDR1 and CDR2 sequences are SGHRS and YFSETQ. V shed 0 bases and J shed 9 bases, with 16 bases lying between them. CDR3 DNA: TGCGCCAGCAGCTTGGAAGGGGGTCCCCCTTCGCAGTACTTC. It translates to CASSLEGGPPSQYF. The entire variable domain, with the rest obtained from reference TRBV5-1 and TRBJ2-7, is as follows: KAGVTQTPRYLIKTRGQQVTLSCSPISGHRSVSWYQQTPGQGLQFLFEYFSETQRNKGNFPGRFSGRQFSNSRSEMNVSTLELGDSALYLCASSLEGGPPSQYFGPGTRLTVT.

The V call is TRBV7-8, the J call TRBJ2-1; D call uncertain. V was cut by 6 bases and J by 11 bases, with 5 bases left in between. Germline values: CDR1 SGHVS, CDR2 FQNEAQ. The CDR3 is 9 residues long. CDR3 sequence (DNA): TGTGCCAGCAGGCCTAAGCAGTTCTTC. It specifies CASRPKQFF.

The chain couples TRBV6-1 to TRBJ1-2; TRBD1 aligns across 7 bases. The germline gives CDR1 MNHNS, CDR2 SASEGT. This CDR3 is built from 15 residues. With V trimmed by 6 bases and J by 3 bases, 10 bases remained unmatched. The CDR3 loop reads CASRGMGQSYYGYTF. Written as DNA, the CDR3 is TGTGCCAGCAGAGGAATGGGACAGAGCTACTATGGCTACACCTTC.

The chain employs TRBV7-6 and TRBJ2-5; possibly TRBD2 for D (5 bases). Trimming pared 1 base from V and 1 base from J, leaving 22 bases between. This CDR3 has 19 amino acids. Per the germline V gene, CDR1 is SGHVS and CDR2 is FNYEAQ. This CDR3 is CASSLEYPADFTPQETQYF. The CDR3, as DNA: TGTGCCAGCAGCTTAGAGTACCCAGCGGACTTCACTCCCCAAGAGACCCAGTACTTC.

As DNA, the CDR3 is TGTGCCATCCAGGTTAGGAGGACCGGGGAGCTGTTTTTT. The encoded protein is CAIQVRRTGELFF. The rearrangement uses TRBV6-5 and TRBJ2-2; D perhaps matches TRBD2 (5 bases). Germline V gene data show CDR1 as MNHEY and CDR2 as SVGAGI. V lost 10 bases and J 5 bases, leaving 14 bases between the germline ends. The CDR3 sequence is 13 residues long.

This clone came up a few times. The CDR3 DNA sequence: TGTGCCAGCAGCGATAAAAGCCCCTATGGCTACACCTTC. Translation: CASSDKSPYGYTF. The gene calls are TRBV5-6 and TRBJ1-2; D is unresolved. Germline CDR1 reads SGHDT; CDR2 reads YYEEEE. V was pared by 4 bases and J by 4 bases, with 11 bases between. The CDR3 has 13 amino acids.